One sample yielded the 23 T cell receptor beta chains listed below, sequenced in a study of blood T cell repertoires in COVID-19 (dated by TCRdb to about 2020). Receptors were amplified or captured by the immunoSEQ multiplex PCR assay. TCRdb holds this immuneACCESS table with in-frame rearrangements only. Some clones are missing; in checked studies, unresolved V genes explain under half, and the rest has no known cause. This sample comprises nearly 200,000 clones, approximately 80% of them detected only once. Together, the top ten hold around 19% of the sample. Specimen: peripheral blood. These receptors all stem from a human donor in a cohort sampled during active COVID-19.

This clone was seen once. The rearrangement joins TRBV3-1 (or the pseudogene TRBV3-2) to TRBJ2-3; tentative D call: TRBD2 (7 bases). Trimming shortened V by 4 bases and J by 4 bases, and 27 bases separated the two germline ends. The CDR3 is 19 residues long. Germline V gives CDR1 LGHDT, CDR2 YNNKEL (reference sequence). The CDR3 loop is CASSPSGGGAFKKADTQYF. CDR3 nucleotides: TGTGCCAGCAGCCCCAGCGGTGGGGGGGCCTTTAAGAAAGCAGATACGCAGTATTTT.

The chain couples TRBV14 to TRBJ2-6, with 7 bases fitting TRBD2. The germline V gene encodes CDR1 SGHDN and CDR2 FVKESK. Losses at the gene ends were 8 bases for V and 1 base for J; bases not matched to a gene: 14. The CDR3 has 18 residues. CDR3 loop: CASRSRGGFLSGANVLTF. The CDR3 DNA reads TGTGCCAGCCGTTCCCGGGGAGGGTTCCTTTCTGGGGCCAACGTCCTGACTTTC.

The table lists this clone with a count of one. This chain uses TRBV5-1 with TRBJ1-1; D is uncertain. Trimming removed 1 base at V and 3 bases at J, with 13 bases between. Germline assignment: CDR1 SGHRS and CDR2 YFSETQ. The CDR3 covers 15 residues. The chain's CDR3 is CASSLLGRGDTEAFF. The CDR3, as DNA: TGCGCCAGCAGCTTGTTAGGACGGGGTGACACTGAAGCTTTCTTT.

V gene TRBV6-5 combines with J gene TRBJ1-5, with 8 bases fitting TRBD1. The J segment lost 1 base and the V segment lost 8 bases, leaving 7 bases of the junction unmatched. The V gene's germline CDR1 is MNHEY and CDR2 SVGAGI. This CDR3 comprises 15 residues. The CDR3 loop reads CASDVRGRSNQPQHF. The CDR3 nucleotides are TGTGCCAGCGACGTCAGGGGGCGAAGCAATCAGCCCCAGCATTTT.

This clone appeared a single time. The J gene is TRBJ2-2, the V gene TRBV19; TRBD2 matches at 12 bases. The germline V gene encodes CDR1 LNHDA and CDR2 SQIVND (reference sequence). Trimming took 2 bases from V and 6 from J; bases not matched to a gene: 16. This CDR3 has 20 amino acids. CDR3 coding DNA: TGTGCCAGTAGTATAATCTTTCTAGCGGGAGGGCCGGGGACTCCCGGGGAGCTGTTTTTT. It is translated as CASSIIFLAGGPGTPGELFF.

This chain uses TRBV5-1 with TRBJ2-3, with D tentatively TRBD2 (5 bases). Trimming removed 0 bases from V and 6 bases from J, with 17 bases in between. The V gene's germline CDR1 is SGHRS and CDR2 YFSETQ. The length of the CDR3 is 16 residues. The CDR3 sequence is CASSLATIPGSDTQYF. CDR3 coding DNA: TGCGCCAGCAGCTTGGCCACTATCCCGGGGAGCGATACGCAGTATTTT.

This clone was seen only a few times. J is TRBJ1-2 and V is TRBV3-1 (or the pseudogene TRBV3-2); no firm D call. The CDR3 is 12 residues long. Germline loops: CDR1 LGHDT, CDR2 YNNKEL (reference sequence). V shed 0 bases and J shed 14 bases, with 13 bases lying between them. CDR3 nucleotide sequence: TGTGCCAGCAGCCAAGAGAGGGCGCTTCTTACCTTC. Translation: CASSQERALLTF.

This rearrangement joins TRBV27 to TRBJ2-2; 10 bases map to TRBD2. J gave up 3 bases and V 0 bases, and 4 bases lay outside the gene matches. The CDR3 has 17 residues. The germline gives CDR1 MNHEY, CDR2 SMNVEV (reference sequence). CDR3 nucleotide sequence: TGTGCCAGCAGTTTATCGTTAGCGGGGGGTTACACCGGGGAGCTGTTTTTT. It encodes CASSLSLAGGYTGELFF.

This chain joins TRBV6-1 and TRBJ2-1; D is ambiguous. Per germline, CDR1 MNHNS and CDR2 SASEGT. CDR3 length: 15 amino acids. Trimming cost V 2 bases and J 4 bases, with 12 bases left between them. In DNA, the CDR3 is TGTGCCAGCAGTGAATCGTCCCCCGAGTACAATGAGCAGTTCTTC. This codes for CASSESSPEYNEQFF.

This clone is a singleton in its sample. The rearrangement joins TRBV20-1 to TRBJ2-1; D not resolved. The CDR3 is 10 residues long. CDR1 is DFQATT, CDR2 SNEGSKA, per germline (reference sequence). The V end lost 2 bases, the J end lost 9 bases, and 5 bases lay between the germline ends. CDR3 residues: CSARLFEQFF. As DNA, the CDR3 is TGCAGTGCTAGACTCTTTGAGCAGTTCTTC.

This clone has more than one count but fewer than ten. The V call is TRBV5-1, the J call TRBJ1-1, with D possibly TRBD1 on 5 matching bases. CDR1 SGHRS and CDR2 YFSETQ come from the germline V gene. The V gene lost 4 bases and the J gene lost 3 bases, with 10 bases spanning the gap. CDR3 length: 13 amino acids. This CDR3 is CASSQQADTEAFF. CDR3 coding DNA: TGCGCCAGCAGCCAACAGGCTGACACTGAAGCTTTCTTT.

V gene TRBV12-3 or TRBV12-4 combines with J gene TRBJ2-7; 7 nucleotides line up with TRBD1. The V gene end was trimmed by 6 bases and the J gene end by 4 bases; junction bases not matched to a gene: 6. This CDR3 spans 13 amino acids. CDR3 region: CASSKGAEYEQYF. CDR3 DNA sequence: TGTGCCAGCAGCAAGGGGGCTGAGTACGAGCAGTACTTC.

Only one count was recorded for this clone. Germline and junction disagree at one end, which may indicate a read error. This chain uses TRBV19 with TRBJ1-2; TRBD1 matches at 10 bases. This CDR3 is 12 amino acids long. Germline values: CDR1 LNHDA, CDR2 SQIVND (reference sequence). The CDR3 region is CASSAGTGVSLF. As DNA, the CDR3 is TGTGCCAGTAGTGCCGGGACAGGGGTATCCCTCTTC.

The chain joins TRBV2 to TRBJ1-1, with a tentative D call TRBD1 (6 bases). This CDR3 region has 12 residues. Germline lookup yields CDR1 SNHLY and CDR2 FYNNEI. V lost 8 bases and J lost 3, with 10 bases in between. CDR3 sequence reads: CASGGGYTEAFF. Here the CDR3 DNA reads TGTGCCAGCGGGGGCGGGTACACTGAAGCTTTCTTT.

In DNA form, the CDR3 reads TGTGCCAGCAGCCCGAAGGGACTCAGACACGGGGAGCTGTTTTTT. It yields the protein CASSPKGLRHGELFF. The rearrangement uses TRBV7-2 and TRBJ2-2; D perhaps matches TRBD2 (6 bases). The CDR3 runs to 15 residues. The germline V gene encodes CDR1 SGHTA and CDR2 FQGNSA. The V end was cut by 5 bases, the J end by 7 bases, with 17 bases between. The complete variable domain, with remaining parts taken from reference TRBV7-2 and TRBJ2-2, reads GAGVSQSPSNKVTEKGKDVELRCDPISGHTALYWYRQSLGQGLEFLIYFQGNSAPDKSGLPSDRFSAERTGGSVSTLTIQRTQQEDSAVYLCASSPKGLRHGELFFGEGSRLTVL.

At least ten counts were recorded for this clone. For the CDR3, the DNA is TGTGCCAGCAGTTTTAGAGCGGGAGACACAGATACGCAGTATTTT. It encodes CASSFRAGDTDTQYF. V usage is TRBV7-2 and J usage is TRBJ2-3; 8 bases are shared with TRBD2. The CDR3 sequence is 15 residues long. The V gene's germline CDR1 is SGHTA and CDR2 FQGNSA. Trimming at V came to 6 bases and at J to 2 bases, leaving 7 bases not matched to a gene.

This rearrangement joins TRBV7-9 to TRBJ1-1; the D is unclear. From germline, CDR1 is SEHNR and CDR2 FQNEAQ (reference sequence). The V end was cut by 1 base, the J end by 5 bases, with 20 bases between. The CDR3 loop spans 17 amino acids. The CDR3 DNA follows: TGTGCCAGCAGCTTAGGGGTGGGTCGGGGTGAAAGGACTGAAGCTTTCTTT. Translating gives CASSLGVGRGERTEAFF.

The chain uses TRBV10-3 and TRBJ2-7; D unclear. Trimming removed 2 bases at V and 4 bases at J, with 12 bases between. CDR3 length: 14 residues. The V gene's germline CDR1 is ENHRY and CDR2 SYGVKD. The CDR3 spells CAISEGHLNYEQYF. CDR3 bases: TGTGCCATCAGTGAGGGGCACCTTAATTACGAGCAGTACTTC.

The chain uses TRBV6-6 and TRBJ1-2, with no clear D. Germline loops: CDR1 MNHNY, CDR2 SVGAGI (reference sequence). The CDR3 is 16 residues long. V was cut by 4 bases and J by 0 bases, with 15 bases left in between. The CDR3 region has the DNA TGTGCCAGCAGTTCGGAGACCAAATCCTCTAACTATGGCTACACCTTC. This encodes CASSSETKSSNYGYTF.

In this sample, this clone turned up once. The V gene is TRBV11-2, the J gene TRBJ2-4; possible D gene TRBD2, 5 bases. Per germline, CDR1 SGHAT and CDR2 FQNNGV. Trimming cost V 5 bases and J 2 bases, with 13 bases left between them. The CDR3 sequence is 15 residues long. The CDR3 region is CASSQRALTKNIQYF. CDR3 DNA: TGTGCCAGCAGCCAGAGGGCGTTGACCAAAAACATTCAGTACTTC.

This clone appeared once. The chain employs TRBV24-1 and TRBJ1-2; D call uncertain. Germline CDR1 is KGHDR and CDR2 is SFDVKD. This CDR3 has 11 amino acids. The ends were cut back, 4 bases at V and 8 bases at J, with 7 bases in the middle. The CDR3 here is CATSERGGYTF. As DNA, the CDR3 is TGTGCCACCAGTGAGCGGGGAGGCTACACCTTC.

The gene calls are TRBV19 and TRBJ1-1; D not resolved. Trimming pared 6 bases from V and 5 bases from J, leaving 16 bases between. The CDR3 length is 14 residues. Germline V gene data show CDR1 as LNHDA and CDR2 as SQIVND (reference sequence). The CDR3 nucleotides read TGTGCCAGTAGGGACGGGAACTCTCGGACTGAAGCTTTCTTT. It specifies CASRDGNSRTEAFF.

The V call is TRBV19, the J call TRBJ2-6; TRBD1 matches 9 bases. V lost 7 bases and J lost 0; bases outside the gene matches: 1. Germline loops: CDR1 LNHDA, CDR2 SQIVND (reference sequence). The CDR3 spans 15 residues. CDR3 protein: CASKGQGSGANVLTF. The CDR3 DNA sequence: TGTGCCAGTAAGGGACAGGGCTCTGGGGCCAACGTCCTGACTTTC.